This T cell receptor (beta chain) comes out of a study of identical twins. Regarding the study as a whole: Abundant beta clonotypes from cord blood bore fewer insertions; memory repertoires lacked this pattern.

The CDR3 sequence is 15 residues long. Germline-derived CDR1 and CDR2 are SGHRS and YFSETQ. This clonotype has ten or more counts. No antigen is known for it. The junction departs from germline at one end; a sequencing error may be responsible. TCRdb used MiXCR to reprocess the 5' RACE reads, holding one entry per CDR3 protein. The sample consists of about 700,000 distinct CDR3 sequences, 5.5% to 7.5% of them appearing once. The TCR was taken from a man aged 18 to 29 in good health. This chain uses TRBV5-1 with TRBJ2-3; D unresolved. Sequenced input: naive T cells sorted from blood. The CDR3 DNA reads TGCGCCAGCAGTTTGGGGATCGTAGTAACAGATACGCAGTATTTT. Translating it yields CASSLGIVVTDTQYF.